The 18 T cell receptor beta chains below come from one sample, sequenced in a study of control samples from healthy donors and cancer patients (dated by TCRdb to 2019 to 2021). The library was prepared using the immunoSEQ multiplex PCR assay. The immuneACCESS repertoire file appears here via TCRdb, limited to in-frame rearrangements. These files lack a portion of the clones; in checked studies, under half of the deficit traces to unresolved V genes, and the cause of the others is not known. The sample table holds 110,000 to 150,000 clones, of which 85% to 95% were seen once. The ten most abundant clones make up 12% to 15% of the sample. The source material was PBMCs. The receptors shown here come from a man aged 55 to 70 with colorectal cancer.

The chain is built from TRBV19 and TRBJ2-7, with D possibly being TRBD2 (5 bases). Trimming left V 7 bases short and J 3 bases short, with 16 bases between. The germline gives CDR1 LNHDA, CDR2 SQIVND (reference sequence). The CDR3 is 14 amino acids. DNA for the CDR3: TGTGCCAGTACCCCCCCGCGGACTCTCTACGAGCAGTACTTC. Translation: CASTPPRTLYEQYF.

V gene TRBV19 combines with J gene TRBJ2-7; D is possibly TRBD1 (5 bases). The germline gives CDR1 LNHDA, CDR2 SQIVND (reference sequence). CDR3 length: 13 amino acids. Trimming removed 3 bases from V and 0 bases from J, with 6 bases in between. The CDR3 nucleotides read TGTGCCAGTAGTATGGGGCGCTCCTACGAGCAGTACTTC. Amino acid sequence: CASSMGRSYEQYF.

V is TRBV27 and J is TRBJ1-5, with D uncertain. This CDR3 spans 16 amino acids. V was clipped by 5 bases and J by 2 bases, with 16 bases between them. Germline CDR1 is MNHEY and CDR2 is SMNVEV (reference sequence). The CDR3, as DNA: TGTGCCAGCAGTCCTTCGGTTACTGGTGGCAATCAGCCCCAGCATTTT. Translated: CASSPSVTGGNQPQHF.

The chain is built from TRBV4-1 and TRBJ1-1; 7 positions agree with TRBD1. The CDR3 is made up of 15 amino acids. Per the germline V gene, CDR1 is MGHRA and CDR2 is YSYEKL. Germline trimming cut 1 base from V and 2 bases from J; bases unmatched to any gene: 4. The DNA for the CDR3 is TGCGCCAGCAGCCAAGGGACAGGACCAAACACTGAAGCTTTCTTT. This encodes CASSQGTGPNTEAFF.

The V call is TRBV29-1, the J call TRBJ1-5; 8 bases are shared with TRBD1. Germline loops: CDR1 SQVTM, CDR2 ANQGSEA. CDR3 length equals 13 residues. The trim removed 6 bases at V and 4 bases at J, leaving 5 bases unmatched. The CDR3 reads CSVGQGTNQPQHF. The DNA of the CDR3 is TGCAGCGTCGGACAGGGAACGAATCAGCCCCAGCATTTT.

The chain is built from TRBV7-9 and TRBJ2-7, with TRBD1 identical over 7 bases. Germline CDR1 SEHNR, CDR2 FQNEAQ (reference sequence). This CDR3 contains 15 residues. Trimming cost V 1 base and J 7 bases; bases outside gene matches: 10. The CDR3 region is CASSLGDRSTGEQYF. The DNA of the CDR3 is TGTGCCAGCAGCTTAGGGGACAGAAGTACGGGTGAGCAGTACTTC.

The CDR3: CASALAGVTTDTQYF. DNA of the CDR3: TGCGCCAGCGCACTAGCGGGGGTCACCACAGATACGCAGTATTTT. J is TRBJ2-3 and V is TRBV5-1, with TRBD2 matching over 11 bases. CDR1 and CDR2 (germline): SGHRS, YFSETQ. Germline trimming cut 7 bases from V and 2 bases from J; bases unmatched to any gene: 6. The CDR3 has 15 amino acids. The full variable domain, in which reference TRBV5-1 and TRBJ2-3 provide the parts outside the CDR3, is KAGVTQTPRYLIKTRGQQVTLSCSPISGHRSVSWYQQTPGQGLQFLFEYFSETQRNKGNFPGRFSGRQFSNSRSEMNVSTLELGDSALYLCASALAGVTTDTQYFGPGTRLTVL.

This CDR3 reads CASSSRASPYEQYF. CDR3 sequence (DNA): TGTGCCAGCAGCTCCCGGGCCAGCCCCTACGAGCAGTACTTC. The chain links TRBV7-9 to TRBJ2-7; D remains ambiguous. The V gene's germline CDR1 is SEHNR and CDR2 FQNEAQ (reference sequence). Trimming removed 4 bases from V and 2 bases from J, with 12 bases in between. The CDR3 is 14 residues long. Complete variable domain (other parts from reference TRBV7-9 and TRBJ2-7): DTGVSQNPRHKITKRGQNVTFRCDPISEHNRLYWYRQTLGQGPEFLTYFQNEAQLEKSRLLSDRFSAERPKGSFSTLEIQRTEQGDSAMYLCASSSRASPYEQYFGPGTRLTVT.

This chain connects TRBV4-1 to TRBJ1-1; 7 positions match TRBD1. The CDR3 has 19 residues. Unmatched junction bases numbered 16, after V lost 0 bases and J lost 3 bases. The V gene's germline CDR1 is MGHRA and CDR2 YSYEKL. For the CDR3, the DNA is TGCGCCAGCAGCCAAGATTTAGGGGACAGCCGCTTAGGGGACACTGAAGCTTTCTTT. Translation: CASSQDLGDSRLGDTEAFF.

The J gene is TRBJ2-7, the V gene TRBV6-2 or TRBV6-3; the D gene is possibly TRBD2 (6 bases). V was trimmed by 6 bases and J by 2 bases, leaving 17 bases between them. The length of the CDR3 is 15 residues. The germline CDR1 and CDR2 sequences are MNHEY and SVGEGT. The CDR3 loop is CASSHGGVGAYEQYF. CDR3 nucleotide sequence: TGTGCCAGCAGCCACGGCGGGGTTGGAGCCTACGAGCAGTACTTC.

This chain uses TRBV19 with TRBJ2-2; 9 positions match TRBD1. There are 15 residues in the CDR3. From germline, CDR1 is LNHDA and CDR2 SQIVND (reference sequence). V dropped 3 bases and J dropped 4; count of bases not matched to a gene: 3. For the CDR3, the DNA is TGTGCCAGTAGTATGGGACAGGGATTCACCGGGGAGCTGTTTTTT. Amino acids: CASSMGQGFTGELFF.

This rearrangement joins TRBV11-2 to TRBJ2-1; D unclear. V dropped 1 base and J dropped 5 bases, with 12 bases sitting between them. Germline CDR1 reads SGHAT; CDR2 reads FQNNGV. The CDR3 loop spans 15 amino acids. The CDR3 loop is CASSLALDGHNEQFF. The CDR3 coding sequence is TGTGCCAGCAGCTTAGCTCTCGACGGGCACAATGAGCAGTTCTTC.

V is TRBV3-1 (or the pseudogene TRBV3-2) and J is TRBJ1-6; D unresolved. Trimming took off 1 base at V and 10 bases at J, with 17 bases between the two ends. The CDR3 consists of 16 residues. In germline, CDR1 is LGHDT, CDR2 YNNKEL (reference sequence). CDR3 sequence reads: CASSQGRLQLGSPLHF. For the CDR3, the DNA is TGTGCCAGCAGCCAAGGTAGACTGCAATTGGGGTCACCCCTCCACTTT.

The CDR3 region has the DNA TGTGCCAGCTCACCACCGGCAGCGGGGCAAGATACGCAGTATTTT. It specifies CASSPPAAGQDTQYF. The rearrangement links TRBV18 to TRBJ2-3, with TRBD2 matching over 7 bases. This CDR3 is built from 15 residues. With V trimmed by 0 bases and J by 5 bases, 5 bases remained unmatched. Germline assignment: CDR1 KGHSH and CDR2 LQKENI.

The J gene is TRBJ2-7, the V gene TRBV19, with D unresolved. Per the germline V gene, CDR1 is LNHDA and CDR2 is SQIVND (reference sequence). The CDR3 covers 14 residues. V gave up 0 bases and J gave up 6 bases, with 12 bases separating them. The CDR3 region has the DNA TGTGCCAGTAGTATAGAGTGGGGTCGGAGCGAGCAGTACTTC. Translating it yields CASSIEWGRSEQYF. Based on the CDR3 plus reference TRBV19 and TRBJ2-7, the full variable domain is DGGITQSPKYLFRKEGQNVTLSCEQNLNHDAMYWYRQDPGQGLRLIYYSQIVNDFQKGDIAEGYSVSREKKESFPLTVTSAQKNPTAFYLCASSIEWGRSEQYFGPGTRLTVT.

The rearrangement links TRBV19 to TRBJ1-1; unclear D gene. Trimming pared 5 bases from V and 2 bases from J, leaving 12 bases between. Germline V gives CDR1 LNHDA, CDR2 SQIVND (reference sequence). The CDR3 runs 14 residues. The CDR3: CASSPTEYNTEAFF. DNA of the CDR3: TGTGCCAGTAGTCCGACCGAATATAACACTGAAGCTTTCTTT.

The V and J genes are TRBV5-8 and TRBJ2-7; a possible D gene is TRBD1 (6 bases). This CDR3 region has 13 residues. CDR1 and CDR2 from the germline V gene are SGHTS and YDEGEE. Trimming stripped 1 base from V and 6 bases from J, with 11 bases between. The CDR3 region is CASSLIQGSEQYF. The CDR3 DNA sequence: TGTGCCAGCAGCTTGATACAGGGATCCGAGCAGTACTTC.

CDR3 bases: TGCGCCAGCAGCCAAGATGCAGGGGGATTGGGAGAGACCCAGTACTTC. This gives the protein CASSQDAGGLGETQYF. The rearrangement links TRBV4-3 to TRBJ2-5; 7 bases fit TRBD1. The germline gives CDR1 LGHNA, CDR2 YSLEER. V lost 0 bases, J lost 4 bases, and 8 bases stayed unmatched. The CDR3 spans 16 residues.